The 24 T cell receptor beta chains below were found in one sample sequenced in a study of blood T cell repertoires in COVID-19. Here immunoSEQ multiplex PCR was the method, and the copy in TCRdb shows in-frame clones only, minus some. Of roughly 230,000 clones detected, around 89% appear once; the ten largest clones hold over 1.5%. Source material: peripheral blood. The source of these receptors is a man in his 70s with acute or convalescent COVID-19.

The chain joins TRBV18 to TRBJ2-2, with D uncertain. The ends were cut back, 5 bases at V and 0 bases at J, with 4 bases in the middle. CDR1 is KGHSH, CDR2 LQKENI, per germline. CDR3 length equals 13 residues. This CDR3 is CASSATNTGELFF. Written as DNA, the CDR3 is TGTGCCAGCTCAGCTACGAACACCGGGGAGCTGTTTTTT.

V usage is TRBV19 and J usage is TRBJ2-7; TRBD1 agrees at 8 bases. The CDR3 extends over 16 amino acids. J gave up 3 bases and V 7 bases, and 14 bases lay outside the gene matches. The germline CDR1 and CDR2 sequences are LNHDA and SQIVND (reference sequence). The CDR3 sequence is CASTPEARTGGYEQYF. The CDR3 DNA reads as TGTGCCAGTACCCCAGAGGCCAGAACAGGGGGCTACGAGCAGTACTTC. The whole variable domain, filled in from reference TRBV19 and TRBJ2-7, reads DGGITQSPKYLFRKEGQNVTLSCEQNLNHDAMYWYRQDPGQGLRLIYYSQIVNDFQKGDIAEGYSVSREKKESFPLTVTSAQKNPTAFYLCASTPEARTGGYEQYFGPGTRLTVT.

The rearrangement links TRBV7-2 to TRBJ2-3; TRBD2 agrees at 13 bases. V lost 3 bases to trimming and J lost 10 bases; unmatched junction nucleotides: 10. From germline, CDR1 is SGHTA and CDR2 FQGNSA. This CDR3 is 16 amino acids long. The CDR3 loop reads CASSFGTSGTRSSQYF. The CDR3 nucleotides read TGTGCCAGCAGCTTCGGGACTAGCGGGACCAGATCATCGCAGTATTTT.

The J gene is TRBJ2-5, the V gene TRBV28, with 12 positions matching TRBD2. J gave up 5 bases and V 3 bases, and 13 bases lay outside the gene matches. The CDR3 sequence is 18 residues long. The germline CDR1 and CDR2 sequences are MDHEN and SYDVKM. CDR3 coding DNA: TGTGCCAGCAGTTTTCCGGGACTAGCGGGCCCCTTACGGGAGACCCAGTACTTC. Protein sequence: CASSFPGLAGPLRETQYF.

This rearrangement joins TRBV6-1 to TRBJ2-4, with TRBD2 as a possible D gene (5 bases). The V gene's germline CDR1 is MNHNS and CDR2 SASEGT. Trimming left V 2 bases short and J 0 bases short, with 11 bases between. The CDR3 is 16 residues long. The CDR3 sequence: CASSELGGVAKNIQYF. Here the CDR3 DNA reads TGTGCCAGCAGTGAATTAGGAGGAGTAGCCAAAAACATTCAGTACTTC.

J is TRBJ2-3 and V is TRBV29-1; 12 bases align to TRBD2. This CDR3 has 15 residues. CDR1 SQVTM and CDR2 ANQGSEA come from the germline V gene. V shed 4 bases and J 3 bases; nucleotides not matched to a gene: 5. The CDR3 loop is CSVGALAGGTDTQYF. Here the CDR3 DNA reads TGCAGCGTTGGGGCGCTAGCGGGAGGGACAGATACGCAGTATTTT.

The rearrangement joins TRBV28 to TRBJ2-5; 8 bases line up with TRBD2. The germline V gene encodes CDR1 MDHEN and CDR2 SYDVKM. The CDR3 runs 15 residues. The V gene end was trimmed by 10 bases and the J gene end by 3 bases; junction bases not matched to a gene: 13. The CDR3 bases are TGTGCCACCACCGCGGGGAGCGGGAGAGAAGAGACCCAGTACTTC. As protein: CATTAGSGREETQYF.

The V gene is TRBV24-1, the J gene TRBJ1-2; D remains ambiguous. This CDR3 region has 11 residues. Per germline, CDR1 KGHDR and CDR2 SFDVKD. V gave up 2 bases and J gave up 8 bases, with 5 bases separating them. The CDR3 loop reads CATSDYRGYTF. In nucleotides, the CDR3 is TGTGCCACCAGTGATTATAGAGGCTACACCTTC.

The V and J genes are TRBV10-3 and TRBJ2-3; maybe TRBD2 (6 bases). V was clipped by 7 bases and J by 1 base, with 6 bases between them. The CDR3 contains 12 residues. CDR1 is ENHRY, CDR2 SYGVKD, per germline. As DNA, the CDR3 is TGTGCCATCACGGGAGGCACAGATACGCAGTATTTT. It specifies CAITGGTDTQYF.

The chain carries TRBV5-1 and TRBJ2-1, with 8 bases matching TRBD2. Germline CDR1 is SGHRS and CDR2 is YFSETQ. The CDR3 is made up of 14 amino acids. Trimming cost V 5 bases and J 8 bases; bases outside gene matches: 9. The CDR3 DNA sequence: TGCGCCAGCAGGTTAAGCGGGAGTATTGATGAGCAGTTCTTC. Protein: CASRLSGSIDEQFF.

The gene calls are TRBV5-1 and TRBJ2-7; TRBD1 might be the D (5 bases). CDR1 SGHRS and CDR2 YFSETQ come from the germline V gene. This CDR3 region has 14 residues. The germline V and J ends were trimmed by 2 bases and 2 bases, with 11 bases remaining between them. The CDR3 bases are TGCGCCAGCAGCTTCACAGGCCAAACCTACGAGCAGTACTTC. This gives the protein CASSFTGQTYEQYF.

The V gene is TRBV3-1 (or the pseudogene TRBV3-2), the J gene TRBJ2-5, with 15 positions matching TRBD2. CDR3 length: 17 residues. V lost 4 bases to trimming and J lost 5 bases; unmatched junction nucleotides: 8. Germline V CDR1 and CDR2: LGHDT, YNNKEL (reference sequence). CDR3 nucleotides: TGTGCCAGCAGCCCGGGACTAGCGGGAGGACCTCATGAGACCCAGTACTTC. Translation: CASSPGLAGGPHETQYF.

The CDR3 DNA reads TGTGCCATCAGGGACAGCATGGCAGATACGCAGTATTTT. Residues: CAIRDSMADTQYF. The V call is TRBV10-3, the J call TRBJ2-3; a weak D match, TRBD1 (6 bases). The CDR3 covers 13 residues. Trimming removed 6 bases from V and 4 bases from J, with 11 bases in between. Germline loops: CDR1 ENHRY, CDR2 SYGVKD.

V gene TRBV5-1 combines with J gene TRBJ1-1; D remains unclear. This CDR3 contains 14 residues. Germline lookup yields CDR1 SGHRS and CDR2 YFSETQ. V gave up 4 bases and J gave up 1 base, with 11 bases separating them. The CDR3 region is CASSLYAGNTEAFF. The CDR3 nucleotides read TGCGCCAGCAGCCTTTATGCCGGGAACACTGAAGCTTTCTTT. Full variable domain (remainder filled in from reference TRBV5-1 and TRBJ1-1): KAGVTQTPRYLIKTRGQQVTLSCSPISGHRSVSWYQQTPGQGLQFLFEYFSETQRNKGNFPGRFSGRQFSNSRSEMNVSTLELGDSALYLCASSLYAGNTEAFFGQGTRLTVV.

The rearrangement joins TRBV11-2 to TRBJ2-1; TRBD2 agrees at 11 bases. Germline CDR1 is SGHAT and CDR2 is FQNNGV. The CDR3 loop spans 15 amino acids. Germline trimming cut 2 bases from V and 8 bases from J; bases unmatched to any gene: 5. The CDR3 spells CASSLSSGRIYEQFF. The CDR3 region has the DNA TGTGCCAGCAGCTTATCTAGCGGGAGGATCTATGAGCAGTTCTTC.

The genes are TRBV7-9 and TRBJ2-1; 8 bases match TRBD1. V shed 5 bases, J shed 4 bases, and the junction held 7 bases outside the gene matches. Germline CDR1 SEHNR, CDR2 FQNEAQ (reference sequence). This CDR3 region has 15 residues. The CDR3 region has the DNA TGTGCCAGCAGCCGGGACAGGAGCTTTTACAATGAGCAGTTCTTC. It translates to CASSRDRSFYNEQFF.

The chain employs TRBV6-6 and TRBJ1-1; TRBD1 matches at 12 bases. Germline CDR1 is MNHNY and CDR2 is SVGAGI (reference sequence). This CDR3 spans 16 amino acids. The V segment lost 6 bases and the J segment 5 bases; nucleotides outside the gene matches: 10. As DNA, the CDR3 is TGTGCCAGCAGCAAACCTCCGGGACAGGGGGCGACTGAAGCTTTCTTT. It yields the protein CASSKPPGQGATEAFF.

V usage is TRBV6-2 or TRBV6-3 and J usage is TRBJ1-5, with a weak D call TRBD1 (6 bases). Between the trimmed V and J ends, which lost 2 bases and 5 bases, there was a span of 16 bases. The CDR3 covers 16 residues. Looked up from germline, CDR1 is MNHEY and CDR2 is SVGEGT. DNA for the CDR3: TGTGCCAGCAGTTACGGGGAGGGACAAATCTATCAGCCCCAGCATTTT. This codes for CASSYGEGQIYQPQHF.

This chain joins TRBV6-2 or TRBV6-3 and TRBJ2-7; D is unresolved. V was shortened by 2 bases and J by 5 bases, with 13 bases between the two germline ends. The CDR3 is 14 amino acids. Per germline, CDR1 MNHEY and CDR2 SVGEGT. As DNA, the CDR3 is TGTGCCAGCAGTTACCCCTCAGATTTCCACGAGCAGTACTTC. Translating it yields CASSYPSDFHEQYF.

V usage is TRBV28 and J usage is TRBJ2-1; D possibly corresponds to TRBD1 (6 bases). CDR1 is MDHEN, CDR2 SYDVKM, per germline. This CDR3 has 17 amino acids. The V end lost 5 bases, the J end lost 0 bases, and 17 bases lay between the germline ends. The CDR3 sequence is CASSAMQGPSSYNEQFF. For the CDR3, the DNA is TGTGCCAGCAGTGCCATGCAGGGGCCGAGCTCCTACAATGAGCAGTTCTTC. Full variable domain (outside the CDR3, taken from reference TRBV28 and TRBJ2-1): DVKVTQSSRYLVKRTGEKVFLECVQDMDHENMFWYRQDPGLGLRLIYFSYDVKMKEKGDIPEGYSVSREKKERFSLILESASTNQTSMYLCASSAMQGPSSYNEQFFGPGTRLTVL.

The chain has TRBV27 and TRBJ2-2, with a tentative D call TRBD2 (6 bases). Per the germline V gene, CDR1 is MNHEY and CDR2 is SMNVEV (reference sequence). The germline V and J ends were trimmed by 5 bases and 4 bases, with 17 bases remaining between them. CDR3 size: 16 residues. The CDR3 reads CASSPPWGDGTGELFF. The CDR3 coding sequence is TGTGCCAGCAGTCCCCCTTGGGGGGATGGCACCGGGGAGCTGTTTTTT.

This chain uses TRBV1 with TRBJ1-3. TRBV1 is shown as a pseudogene. This CDR3 has 17 residues. The CDR3 nucleotides read TGCACCAGCAGCCAAGATTGGGAGGGAAGCTCTGGAAACACCATATATTTT. Residues: CTSSQDWEGSSGNTIYF.

The chain couples TRBV20-1 to TRBJ2-7; no definite D call. CDR1 is DFQATT, CDR2 SNEGSKA, per germline (reference sequence). This CDR3 is built from 14 residues. Between the trimmed V and J ends, which lost 3 bases and 0 bases, there was a span of 12 bases. The CDR3: CSASNKPSSYEQYF. CDR3 DNA sequence: TGCAGTGCTAGTAATAAACCGAGCTCCTACGAGCAGTACTTC.

V and J are TRBV11-3 and TRBJ2-7, with TRBD1 matching 8 bases. The CDR3 runs 15 residues. The V gene end was trimmed by 5 bases and the J gene end by 4 bases; junction bases not matched to a gene: 10. Germline V gene data show CDR1 as SGHNT and CDR2 as YENEEA. In nucleotides, the CDR3 is TGTGCCAGCAGCACGGGGACAGGCATTAATTACGAGCAGTACTTC. Translating it yields CASSTGTGINYEQYF.